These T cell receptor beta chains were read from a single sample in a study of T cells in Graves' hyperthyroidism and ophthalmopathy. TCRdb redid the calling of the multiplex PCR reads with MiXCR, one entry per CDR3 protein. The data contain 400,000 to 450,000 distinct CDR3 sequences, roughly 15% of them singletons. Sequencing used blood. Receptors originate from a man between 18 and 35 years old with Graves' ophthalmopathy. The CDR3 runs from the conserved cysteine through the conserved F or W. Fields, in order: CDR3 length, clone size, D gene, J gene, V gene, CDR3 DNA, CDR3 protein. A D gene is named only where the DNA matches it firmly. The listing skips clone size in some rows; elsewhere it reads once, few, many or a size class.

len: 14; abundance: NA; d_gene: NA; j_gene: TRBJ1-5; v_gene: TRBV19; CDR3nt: TGTGCATGCCGACGGAGTACCCACAATCAGCCCCAGCATTTT; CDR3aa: CACRRSTHNQPQHF
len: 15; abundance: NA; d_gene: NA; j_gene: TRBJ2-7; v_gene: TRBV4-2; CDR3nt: TGTGCCAGCAGCCAAGACGAGGGGGGGTCCTACGAGCAGTACTTC; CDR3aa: CASSQDEGGSYEQYF
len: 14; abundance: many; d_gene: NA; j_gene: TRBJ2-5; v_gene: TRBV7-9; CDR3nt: TGTGCCAGCAGTCCCGTAGGGGGGCAAGAGACCCAGTACTTC; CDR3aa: CASSPVGGQETQYF
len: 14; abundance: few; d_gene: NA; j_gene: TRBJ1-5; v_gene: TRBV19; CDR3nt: TGTGCCAGTAGTATTTTGGGTGGCAATCAGCCCCAGCATTTT; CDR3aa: CASSILGGNQPQHF
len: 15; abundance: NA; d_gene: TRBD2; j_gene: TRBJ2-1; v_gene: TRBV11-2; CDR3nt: TGTGCCCGCAGCTTCCCGGCGGGAGAGGATAATGAGCAGTTCTTC; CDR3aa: CARSFPAGEDNEQFF
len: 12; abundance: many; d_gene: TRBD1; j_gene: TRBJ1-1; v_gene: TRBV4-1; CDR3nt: TGCGCCAGCGGTGACAGGGGGATTCAAGCTTTCTTT; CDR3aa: CASGDRGIQAFF
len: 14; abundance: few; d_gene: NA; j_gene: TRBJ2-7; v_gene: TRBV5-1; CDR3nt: TGCGCCAGCAGCTTTAGCGACCGGGCTTACGAGCAGTACTTC; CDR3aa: CASSFSDRAYEQYF
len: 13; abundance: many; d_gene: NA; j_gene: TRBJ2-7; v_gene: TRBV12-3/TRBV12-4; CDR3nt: TGTGCCAGCAGGGATGGGAGCTCCTACGAGCAGTACTTC; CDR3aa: CASRDGSSYEQYF
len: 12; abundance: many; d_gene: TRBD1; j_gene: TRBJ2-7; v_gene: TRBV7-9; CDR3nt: TGTGCCAGCAGCCAGGGGGCTGGCGAGCAGTACTTC; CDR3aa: CASSQGAGEQYF
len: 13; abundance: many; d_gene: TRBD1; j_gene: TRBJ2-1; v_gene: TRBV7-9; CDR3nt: TGTGCCAGCACGGGACAGGTGCGCGGTGAGCAGTTCTTC; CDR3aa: CASTGQVRGEQFF
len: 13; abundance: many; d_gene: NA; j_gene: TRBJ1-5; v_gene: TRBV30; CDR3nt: TGTGCCTGGAGTCCCCAGGAGGATCAGCCCCAGCATTTT; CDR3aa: CAWSPQEDQPQHF
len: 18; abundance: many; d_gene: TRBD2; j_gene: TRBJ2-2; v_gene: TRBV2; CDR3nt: TGTGCCAGCAGTCCCAGGGTGGCTAGCGGGGCAGGTACCGGGGAGCTGTTTTTT; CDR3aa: CASSPRVASGAGTGELFF
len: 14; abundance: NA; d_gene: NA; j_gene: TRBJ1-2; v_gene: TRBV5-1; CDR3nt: TGCGCCAGGGACCACTCGCCCCCTAACTATGGCTACACCTTC; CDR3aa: CARDHSPPNYGYTF
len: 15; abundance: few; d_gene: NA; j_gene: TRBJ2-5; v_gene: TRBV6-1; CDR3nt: TGTGCCAGCAGCGGTGATGGAGGGAGTGCGGAGACCCAGTACTTC; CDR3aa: CASSGDGGSAETQYF
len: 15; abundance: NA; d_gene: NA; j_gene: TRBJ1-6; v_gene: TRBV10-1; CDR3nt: TGCGCCAGCAGCCCCGCCGCAGGGGATAATTCACCCCTCCACTTT; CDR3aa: CASSPAAGDNSPLHF
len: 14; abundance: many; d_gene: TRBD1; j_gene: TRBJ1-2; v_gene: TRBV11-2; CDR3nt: TGTGCCAGCAGCCCCCGGGACAGGGTCTATGGCTACACCTTC; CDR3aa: CASSPRDRVYGYTF
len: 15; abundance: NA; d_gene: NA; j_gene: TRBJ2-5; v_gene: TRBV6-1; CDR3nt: TGTGCCAGCAGTGAAGTTGGTGGGATCAGGGAGACCCAGTACTTC; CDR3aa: CASSEVGGIRETQYF
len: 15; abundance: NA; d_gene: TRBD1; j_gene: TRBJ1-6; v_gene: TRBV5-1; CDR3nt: TGTGCCAGCAGCTGGGACAGGGGTCGAAATTCACCCCTCCACTTT; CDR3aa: CASSWDRGRNSPLHF
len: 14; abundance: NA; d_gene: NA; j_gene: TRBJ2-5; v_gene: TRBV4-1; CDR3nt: TGCGCCAGCAGCCAAGGCTACCAGCAAGAGACCCAGTACTTC; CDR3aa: CASSQGYQQETQYF
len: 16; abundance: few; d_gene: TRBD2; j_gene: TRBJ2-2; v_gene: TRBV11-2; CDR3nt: TGTGCCAGCAGCTTTAGACTAGCGGGAGATCACGGGGAGCTGTTTTTT; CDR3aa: CASSFRLAGDHGELFF
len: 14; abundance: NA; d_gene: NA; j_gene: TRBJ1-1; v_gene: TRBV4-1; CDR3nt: TGCGCCAGCAGCCGAGCCGACATGAACACTGAAGCTTTCTTT; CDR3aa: CASSRADMNTEAFF
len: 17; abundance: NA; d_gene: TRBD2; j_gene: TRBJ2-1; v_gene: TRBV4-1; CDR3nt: TGCGCCAGCAGCCAAGTCCGGCGGCGGGGGGGCCCCAATGAGCAGTTCTTC; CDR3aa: CASSQVRRRGGPNEQFF
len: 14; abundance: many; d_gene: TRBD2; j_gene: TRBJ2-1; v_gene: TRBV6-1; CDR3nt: TGTGCCAGCAGGGAACTAGCGGGCGGGAATGAGCAGTTCTTC; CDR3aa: CASRELAGGNEQFF
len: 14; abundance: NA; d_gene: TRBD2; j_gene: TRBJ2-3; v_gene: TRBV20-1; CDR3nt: TGCAGTCCGTCCGGGACTAGCGGAAGGGATACGCAGTATTTT; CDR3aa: CSPSGTSGRDTQYF
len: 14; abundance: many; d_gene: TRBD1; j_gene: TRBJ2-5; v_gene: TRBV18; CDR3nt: TGTGCCAGCTCACCACTGGGACAGCAAGAGACCCAGTACTTC; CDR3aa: CASSPLGQQETQYF
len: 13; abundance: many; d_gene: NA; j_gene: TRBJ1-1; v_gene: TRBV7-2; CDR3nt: TGTGCCAGCAGCTTATTGTCAGGTGGTGAAGCTTTCTTT; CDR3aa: CASSLLSGGEAFF
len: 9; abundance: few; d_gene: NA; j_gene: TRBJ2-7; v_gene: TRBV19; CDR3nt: TGTGCCATTTTTTACGAGCAGTACTTC; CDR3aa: CAIFYEQYF
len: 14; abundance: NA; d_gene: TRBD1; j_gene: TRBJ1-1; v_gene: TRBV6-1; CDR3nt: TGTGCCAGCACCCCGGGGACAGACTACCATGAAGCTTTCTTT; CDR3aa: CASTPGTDYHEAFF
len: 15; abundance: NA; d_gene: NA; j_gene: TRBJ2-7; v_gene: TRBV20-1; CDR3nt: TGCAGTGCTATCGGTGGGCAGATCGGGACCTACGAGCAGTACTTC; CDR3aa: CSAIGGQIGTYEQYF
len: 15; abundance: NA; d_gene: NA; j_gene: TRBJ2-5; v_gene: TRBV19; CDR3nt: TGTGCCAGTAGTATAGATCATCAGGGCCCGGAGACCCAGTACTTC; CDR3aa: CASSIDHQGPETQYF
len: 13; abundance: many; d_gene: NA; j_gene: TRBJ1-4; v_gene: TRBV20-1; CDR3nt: TGCAGTGCCCCCACTAGGCCTGACGAAAAACTGTTTTTT; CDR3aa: CSAPTRPDEKLFF
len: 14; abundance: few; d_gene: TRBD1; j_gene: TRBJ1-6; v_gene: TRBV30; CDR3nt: TGTGCCTGGAGTGTGGTTAGGGGGCTTTCACCCCTCCACTTT; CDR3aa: CAWSVVRGLSPLHF
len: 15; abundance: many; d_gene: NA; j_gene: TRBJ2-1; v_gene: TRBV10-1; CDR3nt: TGCGCCAGCAGTGCGGACTCAAACTCCTACAATGAGCAGTTCTTC; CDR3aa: CASSADSNSYNEQFF
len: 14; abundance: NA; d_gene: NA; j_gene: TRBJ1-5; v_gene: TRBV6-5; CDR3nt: TGTGCCAGCAGTTACTCGACCGCCAATCAGCCCCAGCATTTT; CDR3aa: CASSYSTANQPQHF
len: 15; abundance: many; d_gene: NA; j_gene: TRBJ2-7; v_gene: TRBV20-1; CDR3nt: TGCAGTGCTAGAGACCGATCCACGGTGGCCTACGAGCAGTACTTC; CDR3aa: CSARDRSTVAYEQYF
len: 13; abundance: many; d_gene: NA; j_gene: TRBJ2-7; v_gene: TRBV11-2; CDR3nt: TGTGCCAGCAGCTTCGGGACATTATACGAGCAGTACTTC; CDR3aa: CASSFGTLYEQYF
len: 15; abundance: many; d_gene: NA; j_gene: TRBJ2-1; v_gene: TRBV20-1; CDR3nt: TGCAGTGCTAGAGACAGGGTGGGCGCCTACAATGAGCAGTTCTTC; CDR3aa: CSARDRVGAYNEQFF
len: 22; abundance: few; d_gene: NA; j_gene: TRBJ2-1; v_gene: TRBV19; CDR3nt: TGTGCCAGTAGTATTCGGGTGGGGGGCGGGGCAGGCTATTTTGGCTCCTACAATGAGCAGTTCTTC; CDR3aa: CASSIRVGGGAGYFGSYNEQFF
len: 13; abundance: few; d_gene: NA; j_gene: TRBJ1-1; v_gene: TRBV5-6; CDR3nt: TGTGCCACCTCCTGGCGGGGAAGCACTGAAGCTTTCTTT; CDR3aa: CATSWRGSTEAFF
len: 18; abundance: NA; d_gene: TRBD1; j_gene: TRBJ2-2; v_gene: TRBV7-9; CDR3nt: TGTGCCAGCAGCTTAGCGCCTCGCACAGGGGGCGAGGTAGGGGAGCTGTTTTTT; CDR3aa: CASSLAPRTGGEVGELFF
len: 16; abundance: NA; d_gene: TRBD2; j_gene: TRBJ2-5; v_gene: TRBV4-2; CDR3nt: TGTGCCAGCAGCCAAGAAGGAGGACTAGCGGGAGATGGCCAGTACTTC; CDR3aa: CASSQEGGLAGDGQYF
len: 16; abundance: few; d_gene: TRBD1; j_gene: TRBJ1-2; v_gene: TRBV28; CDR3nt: TGTGCCAGCAGCCCCATAACAGGGGATGCTAACTATGGCTACACCTTC; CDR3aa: CASSPITGDANYGYTF
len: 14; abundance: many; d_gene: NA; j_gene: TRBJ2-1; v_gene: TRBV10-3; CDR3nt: TGTGCCATCAGTAAGGGGGGAGCCTACAATGAGCAGTTCTTC; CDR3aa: CAISKGGAYNEQFF
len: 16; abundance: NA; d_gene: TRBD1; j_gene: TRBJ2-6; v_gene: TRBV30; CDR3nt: TGTGCCTGCTCGGACCGACAGGGCTCTGGGGCCAACGTCCTGACTTTC; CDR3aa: CACSDRQGSGANVLTF
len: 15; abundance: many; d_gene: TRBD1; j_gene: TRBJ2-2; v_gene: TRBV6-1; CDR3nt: TGTGCCAGCAGAGAGGGACAGGGGATTACCGGGGAGCTGTTTTTT; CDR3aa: CASREGQGITGELFF